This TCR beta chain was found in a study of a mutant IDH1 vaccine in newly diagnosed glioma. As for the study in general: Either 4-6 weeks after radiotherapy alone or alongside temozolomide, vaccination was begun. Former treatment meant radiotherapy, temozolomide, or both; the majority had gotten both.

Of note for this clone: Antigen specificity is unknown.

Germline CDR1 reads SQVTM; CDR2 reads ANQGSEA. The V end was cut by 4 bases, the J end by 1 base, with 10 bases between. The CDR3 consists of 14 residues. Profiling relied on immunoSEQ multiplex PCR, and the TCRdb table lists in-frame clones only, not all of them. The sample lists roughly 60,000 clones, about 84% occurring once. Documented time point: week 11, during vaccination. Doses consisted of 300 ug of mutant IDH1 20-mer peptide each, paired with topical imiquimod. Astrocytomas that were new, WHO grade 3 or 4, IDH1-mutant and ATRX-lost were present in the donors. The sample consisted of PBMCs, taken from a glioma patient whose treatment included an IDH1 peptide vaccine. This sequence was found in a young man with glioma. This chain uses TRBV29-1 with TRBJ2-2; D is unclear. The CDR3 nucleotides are TGCAGCGTTGTTGCAGAAAGGAACACCGGGGAGCTGTTTTTT. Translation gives CSVVAERNTGELFF.